The T cell receptor (beta chain) under discussion was sequenced for a study of blood T cell repertoires in COVID-19. Study background: Specimens from acute and convalescent COVID-19 originated in the United States, Italy and Spain. In each case, the material was cDNA or gDNA derived from T cells, B-cell-depleted T cells, or PBMCs.

Authors' methods: Estimation of nucleated cell counts relied on the amplification of reference gene primers. Here immunoSEQ multiplex PCR was the method, and the copy in TCRdb shows in-frame clones only, minus some. Clone size and the V and J calls come from that table; the DNA yielded D and trimming. The sample carries more than 40,000 clones, more than 75% recorded once. Germline V CDR1 and CDR2: MDHEN, SYDVKM. V was pared by 3 bases and J by 0 bases, with 14 bases between. The CDR3 consists of 16 residues. The source of this sequence is a man aged 45-65 years with active COVID-19. The J gene is TRBJ1-1, the V gene TRBV28; maybe TRBD1 (5 bases). Input material: peripheral blood. CDR3 in amino acids: CASSLADRGMNTEAFF. CDR3 bases: TGTGCCAGCAGTTTGGCCGACAGAGGCATGAACACTGAAGCTTTCTTT.